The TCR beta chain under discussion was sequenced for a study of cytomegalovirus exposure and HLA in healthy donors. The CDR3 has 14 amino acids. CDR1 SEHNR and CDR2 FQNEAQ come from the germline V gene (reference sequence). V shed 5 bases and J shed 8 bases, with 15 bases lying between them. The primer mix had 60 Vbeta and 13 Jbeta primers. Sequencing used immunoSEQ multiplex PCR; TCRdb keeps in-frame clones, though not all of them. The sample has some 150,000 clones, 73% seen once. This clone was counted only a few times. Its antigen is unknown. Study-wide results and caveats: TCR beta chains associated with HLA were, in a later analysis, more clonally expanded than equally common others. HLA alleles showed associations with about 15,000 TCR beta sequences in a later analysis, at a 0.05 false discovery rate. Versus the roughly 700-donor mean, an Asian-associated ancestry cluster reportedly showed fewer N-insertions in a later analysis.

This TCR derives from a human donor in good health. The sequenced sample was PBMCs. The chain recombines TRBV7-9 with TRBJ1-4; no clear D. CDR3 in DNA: TGTGCCAGCAGCCCACCCGGTGCGCGGGAAAAACTGTTTTTT. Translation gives CASSPPGAREKLFF.